Listed here are 26 T cell receptor beta chains from one sample, sequenced in a study of T cells in Graves' hyperthyroidism and ophthalmopathy. TCR beta CDR3 sequences were amplified from RNA transcripts. The TCR CDR3 first-round RT-PCR relied on the HTBI primer set. TCRdb reprocessed the multiplex PCR reads via MiXCR and lists one record per CDR3 protein. The sample consists of 550,000 to 800,000 distinct CDR3 sequences, 17% of them appearing once. Sequences were obtained from blood. These receptors were collected from a man aged 50 to 59 with Graves' hyperthyroidism.

This rearrangement joins TRBV6-5 to TRBJ2-1; 8 positions match TRBD2. Looked up from germline, CDR1 is MNHEY and CDR2 is SVGAGI. This CDR3 is built from 20 residues. The V gene end was trimmed by 0 bases and the J gene end by 4 bases; junction bases not matched to a gene: 17. In nucleotides, the CDR3 is TGTGCCAGCAGTTACTCAGGGTTAAGGTGGGGGACTAGGCATTACAATGAGCAGTTCTTC. Encoded protein: CASSYSGLRWGTRHYNEQFF.

As for this clonotype: The germline gene is not matched at one end of the junction; a read error may be the cause. This chain uses TRBV5-1 with TRBJ2-1; D gene uncertain. The CDR3 totals 15 residues. Germline-derived CDR1 and CDR2 are SGHRS and YFSETQ. The CDR3 here is CASSLGIGEVNEQFF. The DNA of the CDR3 is TGTGCCAGCAGCTTGGGGATCGGAGAGGTCAATGAGCAGTTCTTC.

This chain uses TRBV28 with TRBJ1-5; TRBD1 is a possible D gene (5 bases). The germline gives CDR1 MDHEN, CDR2 SYDVKM. The CDR3 spans 15 residues. Trimming shortened V by 7 bases and J by 7 bases, and 20 bases separated the two germline ends. For the CDR3, the DNA is TGTGCCAGCACCATTTCAAGCATCGGGGGACAGCCCCAGCATTTT. The encoded protein is CASTISSIGGQPQHF.

This clonotype was observed many times. The chain recombines TRBV7-8 with TRBJ1-4; D might be TRBD1 (6 bases). CDR1 and CDR2 (germline): SGHVS, FQNEAQ. Trimming shortened V by 4 bases and J by 4 bases, and 16 bases separated the two germline ends. This CDR3 comprises 16 residues. In DNA, the CDR3 is TGTGCCAGCAGCTCGTCGACAGGCAGGGGTAATGAAAAACTGTTTTTT. It translates to CASSSSTGRGNEKLFF.

Notes on this clonotype: A much larger clone lies one base from this, so it may be a read error. The chain carries TRBV28 and TRBJ2-3; D may be TRBD2 (6 bases). Germline V CDR1 and CDR2: MDHEN, SYDVKM. This CDR3 has 16 residues. V was clipped by 2 bases and J by 0 bases, with 12 bases between them. This chain's CDR3 is CASSLRASDSTDTQYF. CDR3 DNA: TGTGCCAGCAGTTTACGGGCTAGCGATAGCACAGATACGCAGTATTTT.

Concerning this clonotype: This may be a read error, as it is one base from a much larger clone. V usage is TRBV7-2 and J usage is TRBJ1-3; tentatively, D is TRBD1 (5 bases). This CDR3 comprises 14 residues. The germline gives CDR1 SGHTA, CDR2 FQGNSA. This CDR3 reads CASSEDSSANTIYF. CDR3 in DNA: TGTGCCAGCAGTGAAGACAGCTCTGCAAACACCATATATTTT. The full variable domain, rest sourced from reference TRBV7-2 and TRBJ1-3, is GAGVSQSPSNKVTEKGKDVELRCDPISGHTALYWYRQSLGQGLEFLIYFQGNSAPDKSGLPSDRFSAERTGGSVSTLTIQRTQQEDSAVYLCASSEDSSANTIYFGEGSWLTVV.

This clonotype was recorded many times. The chain combines TRBV12-3 or TRBV12-4 with TRBJ2-5; 9 bases line up with TRBD2. Trimming cost V 3 bases and J 5 bases; bases outside gene matches: 7. The CDR3 contains 15 residues. This chain's CDR3 is CASSFGLAKSETQYF. The CDR3 DNA sequence: TGTGCCAGCAGTTTTGGACTAGCGAAAAGTGAGACCCAGTACTTC.

The table lists this clonotype with a count of one. At one of its ends the junction is not consistent with the germline gene, which may arise from a read error. The chain is built from TRBV12-3 or TRBV12-4 and TRBJ1-1; 10 nucleotides match TRBD1. This CDR3 comprises 16 residues. Written as DNA, the CDR3 is TGTGTCAGCAGTTTTAAAAGGACAGGGGGACACACTGAAGCTATCTTT. Its translation is CVSSFKRTGGHTEAIF.

This clonotype has only a few counts. The CDR3 spells CASSLRDSPWDTQYF. The CDR3 DNA is TGTGCCAGCAGCTTGAGGGACAGCCCCTGGGATACGCAGTATTTT. V gene TRBV13 combines with J gene TRBJ2-3, with 7 bases identical to TRBD1. Germline CDR1 is PRHDT and CDR2 is FYEKMQ (reference sequence). This CDR3 contains 15 residues. Trimming removed 3 bases from V and 6 bases from J; junction bases left unmatched: 9. The full variable domain, in which reference TRBV13 and TRBJ2-3 provide the parts outside the CDR3, is AAGVIQSPRHLIKEKRETATLKCYPIPRHDTVYWYQQGPGQDPQFLISFYEKMQSDKGSIPDRFSAQQFSDYHSELNMSSLELGDSALYFCASSLRDSPWDTQYFGPGTRLTVL.

The rearrangement links TRBV9 to TRBJ1-5; D is uncertain. Trimming shortened V by 0 bases and J by 6 bases, and 13 bases separated the two germline ends. CDR1 and CDR2 from the germline V gene are SGDLS and YYNGEE. The CDR3 is 15 amino acids. CDR3 in amino acids: CASSVGPQTGQPQHF. As DNA, the CDR3 is TGTGCCAGCAGCGTAGGGCCCCAAACGGGTCAGCCCCAGCATTTT.

This clonotype was observed many times. The genes are TRBV2 and TRBJ2-7, with D possibly matching TRBD1 (5 bases). This CDR3 has 13 amino acids. In germline, CDR1 is SNHLY, CDR2 FYNNEI. The V end was cut by 4 bases, the J end by 5 bases, with 12 bases between. The chain's CDR3 is CASSGQGRNEQYF. CDR3 in DNA: TGTGCCAGCAGTGGTCAGGGTCGAAACGAGCAGTACTTC.

There are a few counts of this clonotype. CDR3 residues: CASSQVGQFSNQPQHF. Written as DNA, the CDR3 is TGCGCCAGCAGCCAGGTTGGACAGTTTAGCAATCAGCCCCAGCATTTT. V usage is TRBV4-1 and J usage is TRBJ1-5; D may be TRBD1 (6 bases). The V gene lost 3 bases and the J gene lost 0 bases, with 12 bases spanning the gap. From germline, CDR1 is MGHRA and CDR2 YSYEKL. CDR3 length equals 16 residues.

This clonotype was recorded many times. The chain carries TRBV11-1 and TRBJ2-1; TRBD2 aligns across 11 bases. The CDR3 extends over 15 amino acids. The germline gives CDR1 SGHAT, CDR2 FQDESV (reference sequence). Losses at the gene ends were 4 bases for V and 6 bases for J; bases not matched to a gene: 5. The DNA for the CDR3 is TGTGCCAGCAGCTCGCATAGCGGGAGGGCCAATGAGCAGTTCTTC. It yields the protein CASSSHSGRANEQFF. The full variable domain, in which reference TRBV11-1 and TRBJ2-1 provide the parts outside the CDR3, is EAEVAQSPRYKITEKSQAVAFWCDPISGHATLYWYRQILGQGPELLVQFQDESVVDDSQLPKDRFSAERLKGVDSTLKIQPAELGDSAMYLCASSSHSGRANEQFFGPGTRLTVL.

This clonotype has a count of ten or more. This chain uses TRBV28 with TRBJ2-1; D perhaps matches TRBD2 (6 bases). Trimming took 5 bases from V and 7 from J, leaving 12 bases between them. Germline CDR1 and CDR2: MDHEN and SYDVKM. This CDR3 comprises 13 residues. The DNA of the CDR3 is TGTGCCAGCAGTATAGGTGGGGGGAATGAGCAGTTCTTC. Translated, it gives CASSIGGGNEQFF.

With respect to this clonotype: A read error may explain this, as a much larger clone is one base away. The V gene is TRBV18, the J gene TRBJ2-3; D is undetermined. CDR1 is KGHSH, CDR2 LQKENI, per germline. The CDR3 runs 15 residues. The CDR3, as DNA: TGTGCCAGCTCAGCGACTCTTGGGATTCGAGATAGGCAGTATTTT. Amino acid sequence: CASSATLGIRDRQYF.

Many counts were recorded for this clonotype. The chain links TRBV30 to TRBJ1-1, with no clear D. This CDR3 comprises 13 residues. The germline V gene encodes CDR1 GTSNPN and CDR2 SVGIG (reference sequence). Deletions cut 0 bases from V and 1 base from J, with 6 bases between. The chain's CDR3 is CAWSVPPNTEAFF. The CDR3 DNA is TGTGCCTGGAGTGTACCTCCGAACACTGAAGCTTTCTTT.

The chain combines TRBV20-1 with TRBJ2-5; TRBD2 aligns across 10 bases. The V gene end was trimmed by 1 base and the J gene end by 4 bases; junction bases not matched to a gene: 3. The length of the CDR3 is 14 residues. CDR1 and CDR2 (germline): DFQATT, SNEGSKA (reference sequence). CDR3 in DNA: TGCAGTGCTAGAGGAACTAGCGGGATAGAGACCCAGTACTTC. Translated, it gives CSARGTSGIETQYF.

This clonotype was recorded at least ten times. This chain links TRBV27 with TRBJ1-4; a possible D gene is TRBD1 (5 bases). The CDR3 length is 19 residues. The germline gives CDR1 MNHEY, CDR2 SMNVEV (reference sequence). V was pared by 2 bases and J by 5 bases, with 24 bases between. CDR3 sequence (DNA): TGTGCCAGCAGTTTAAGGGTTTTAGGGAGGGGAAGTGCAAATGAAAAACTGTTTTTT. As protein: CASSLRVLGRGSANEKLFF. The full variable domain, with the rest looked up from reference TRBV27 and TRBJ1-4, is EAQVTQNPRYLITVTGKKLTVTCSQNMNHEYMSWYRQDPGLGLRQIYYSMNVEVTDKGDVPEGYKVSRKEKRNFPLILESPSPNQTSLYFCASSLRVLGRGSANEKLFFGSGTQLSVL.

There are many counts of this clonotype. The rearrangement links TRBV10-3 to TRBJ1-1; the D gene is possibly TRBD1 (5 bases). The CDR3 loop spans 14 amino acids. Germline assignment: CDR1 ENHRY and CDR2 SYGVKD. V lost 8 bases to trimming and J lost 1 base, with 14 bases between them. CDR3 region: CAIRDGSSNTEAFF. The CDR3 DNA is TGTGCCATCCGGGACGGTTCTTCGAACACTGAAGCTTTCTTT.

This clonotype was observed at least ten times. The J gene is TRBJ2-7, the V gene TRBV7-9; TRBD1 aligns across 7 bases. This CDR3 region has 15 residues. The junction had 6 bases not matched to a gene; V was cut back by 4 bases and J by 0 bases. CDR1 and CDR2 (germline): SEHNR, FQNEAQ (reference sequence). The CDR3 loop reads CASSSGQDSSYEQYF. The DNA of the CDR3 is TGTGCCAGCAGCTCAGGACAGGACTCCTCCTACGAGCAGTACTTC.

This clonotype came up many times. The V and J genes are TRBV19 and TRBJ1-1, with 8 bases fitting TRBD1. Germline assignment: CDR1 LNHDA and CDR2 SQIVND (reference sequence). The CDR3 spans 14 residues. J was trimmed by 7 bases and V by 5 bases; bases with no gene match: 9. In nucleotides, the CDR3 is TGTGCCAGTAGTCTGAGGACAGGGCGGGATGAAGCTTTCTTT. Translated, it gives CASSLRTGRDEAFF.

This sequence joins TRBV24-1 and TRBJ1-2; 9 bases are a match to TRBD1. Germline V lookup: CDR1 KGHDR, CDR2 SFDVKD. This CDR3 spans 13 amino acids. The J segment lost 4 bases and the V segment lost 7 bases, leaving 3 bases of the junction unmatched. The CDR3 sequence: CATRGDRAYGYTF. CDR3 bases: TGTGCCACCAGGGGGGACAGGGCCTATGGCTACACCTTC.

In this sample, this clonotype turned up many times. The chain combines TRBV20-1 with TRBJ2-7; D uncertain. Germline CDR1 is DFQATT and CDR2 is SNEGSKA (reference sequence). V lost 3 bases and J 5 bases, leaving 8 bases between the germline ends. The CDR3 covers 11 residues. CDR3 nucleotides: TGCAGTGCTAGGAAAGACCACGAGCAGTACTTC. It translates to CSARKDHEQYF.

Many counts were recorded for this clonotype. The rearrangement links TRBV28 to TRBJ2-1; TRBD1 is a possible D gene (5 bases). Germline CDR1 MDHEN, CDR2 SYDVKM. V lost 0 bases and J 7 bases, leaving 7 bases between the germline ends. This CDR3 contains 13 residues. CDR3 in amino acids: CASSLWTANEQFF. CDR3 bases: TGTGCCAGCAGTTTATGGACAGCTAATGAGCAGTTCTTC.

This clonotype has at least ten counts. The chain is built from TRBV18 and TRBJ1-2; D unresolved. V lost 5 bases to trimming and J lost 0 bases, with 13 bases between them. Per the germline V gene, CDR1 is KGHSH and CDR2 is LQKENI. This CDR3 is built from 15 residues. Written as DNA, the CDR3 is TGTGCCAGCTCATCTTGGACGGACCCTAACTATGGCTACACCTTC. This translates into CASSSWTDPNYGYTF.

This clonotype was recorded a few times. The chain uses TRBV20-1 and TRBJ2-7; D unresolved. V lost 5 bases and J lost 3, with 14 bases in between. Germline V lookup: CDR1 DFQATT, CDR2 SNEGSKA (reference sequence). CDR3 size: 13 residues. The CDR3 nucleotides read TGCAGTGCTCCGTGGACCGTTTACTACGAGCAGTACTTC. Amino acid sequence: CSAPWTVYYEQYF.